These 26 T cell receptor beta chains share one sample of origin, sequenced in a study of cytomegalovirus exposure and HLA in healthy donors. The protocol was immunoSEQ multiplex PCR, while the TCRdb copy is restricted to in-frame clones and leaves out a portion. Of 260,000 or so clones in the sample, 70% to 90% were seen once. The sample was PBMCs. Every receptor here comes from a woman in her late teens or twenties in good health and CMV-seronegative.

The V and J genes are TRBV27 and TRBJ1-5; D is undetermined. The V and J ends lost 1 base and 3 bases respectively, with 7 bases between them. This CDR3 contains 14 residues. CDR1 is MNHEY and CDR2 is SMNVEV in the germline V gene (reference sequence). CDR3 amino acids: CASSLLGDNQPQHF. The CDR3 nucleotides read TGTGCCAGCAGTTTATTGGGCGACAATCAGCCCCAGCATTTT.

The rearrangement uses TRBV7-9 and TRBJ2-7; perhaps TRBD2 as D (5 bases). The CDR3 consists of 12 residues. From germline, CDR1 is SEHNR and CDR2 FQNEAQ (reference sequence). Deletions cut 8 bases from V and 2 bases from J, with 10 bases between. The CDR3 DNA is TGTGCCAGCTGCGACGGGACCTACGAGCAGTACTTC. Amino acid sequence: CASCDGTYEQYF.

J is TRBJ2-1 and V is TRBV5-6; 11 bases align to TRBD1. The germline gives CDR1 SGHDT, CDR2 YYEEEE. The V gene end was trimmed by 4 bases and the J gene end by 7 bases; junction bases not matched to a gene: 10. There are 16 residues in the CDR3. Here the CDR3 DNA reads TGTGCCAGCAGCGCGATCCGGACAGGGGGCCGGAATGAGCAGTTCTTC. Translating it yields CASSAIRTGGRNEQFF.

V is TRBV6-5 and J is TRBJ1-1; the D gene is possibly TRBD1 (5 bases). The germline V gene encodes CDR1 MNHEY and CDR2 SVGAGI. The CDR3 runs 14 residues. V was trimmed by 6 bases and J by 1 base, leaving 12 bases between them. The CDR3 region is CASRRIGENTEAFF. CDR3 DNA: TGTGCCAGCAGGAGAATAGGGGAGAACACTGAAGCTTTCTTT.

This clone has only one observation. Germline is not matched at one junction end, which may reflect a read error. The V and J genes are TRBV18 and TRBJ2-1; 8 nucleotides line up with TRBD1. CDR1 KGHSH and CDR2 LQKENI come from the germline V gene. The CDR3 loop spans 16 amino acids. The CDR3 region is CASPPGIGQGLPEQFF. The CDR3 coding sequence is TGTGCCAGCCCACCGGGTATAGGACAGGGCCTCCCTGAGCAGTTCTTC.

The chain recombines TRBV5-6 with TRBJ2-7, with 14 nucleotides matching TRBD2. This CDR3 spans 17 amino acids. Germline V lookup: CDR1 SGHDT, CDR2 YYEEEE. J lost 6 bases, V lost 0 bases, and 8 bases had no gene match. The DNA of the CDR3 is TGTGCCAGCAGCTTGGCTGTGGGACTAGCGGGAGCTTCCGAGCAGTACTTC. This encodes CASSLAVGLAGASEQYF.

The V call is TRBV4-2, the J call TRBJ1-2; D ambiguous. Germline V gene sequence: CDR1 LGHNA, CDR2 YNFKEQ. The V end was cut by 0 bases, the J end by 0 bases, with 8 bases between. The CDR3 is 15 residues long. The CDR3 loop is CASSQEGRANYGYTF. The CDR3, as DNA: TGTGCCAGCAGCCAAGAAGGGCGGGCTAACTATGGCTACACCTTC.

The chain combines TRBV7-3 with TRBJ2-3; maybe TRBD2 (6 bases). V gave up 5 bases and J gave up 0 bases, with 21 bases separating them. The CDR3 sequence is 18 residues long. Germline V gene sequence: CDR1 SGHTA, CDR2 FQGTGA. The CDR3 reads CASSAGGGAGPSTDTQYF. Written as DNA, the CDR3 is TGTGCCAGCAGCGCCGGAGGCGGGGCGGGGCCAAGCACAGATACGCAGTATTTT.

The chain joins TRBV28 to TRBJ1-5; possibly TRBD1 for D (6 bases). The CDR3 is made up of 13 amino acids. Germline CDR1 is MDHEN and CDR2 is SYDVKM. Trimming removed 3 bases from V and 8 bases from J, with 11 bases in between. CDR3 sequence (DNA): TGTGCCAGCAGTTTCAGGGGTTGGGAGCCCCAGCATTTT. Protein product: CASSFRGWEPQHF.

The chain employs TRBV2 and TRBJ1-5, with 11 bases fitting TRBD1. In germline, CDR1 is SNHLY, CDR2 FYNNEI. Trimming at V came to 3 bases and at J to 9 bases, leaving 4 bases not matched to a gene. The CDR3 contains 14 residues. CDR3 in amino acids: CASSDWDRGLPQHF. In nucleotides, the CDR3 is TGTGCCAGCAGTGATTGGGACAGGGGGTTGCCCCAGCATTTT.

This chain links TRBV4-3 with TRBJ2-1; 13 bases are a match to TRBD2. The germline CDR1 and CDR2 sequences are LGHNA and YSLEER. The CDR3 length is 17 residues. Trimming at V came to 7 bases and at J to 6 bases, leaving 12 bases not matched to a gene. In DNA, the CDR3 is TGCGCCAGCACCAATAGGGAGGGACTAGCGGGAATCAATGAGCAGTTCTTC. Its protein product is CASTNREGLAGINEQFF.

The rearrangement joins TRBV7-7 to TRBJ2-2; TRBD2 matches 13 bases. The J segment lost 2 bases and the V segment lost 4 bases, leaving 1 base of the junction unmatched. Per the germline V gene, CDR1 is SSHAT and CDR2 is FNYEAQ (reference sequence). The CDR3 has 16 residues. For the CDR3, the DNA is TGTGCCAGCAGCTCGGGACTAGCGGGAAACACCGGGGAGCTGTTTTTT. Translation: CASSSGLAGNTGELFF.

The CDR3 coding sequence is TGTGCCAGCAGCCCCTTAGCGGGAGGGGGGGGTGAGCAGTTCTTC. Its protein is CASSPLAGGGGEQFF. The V call is TRBV6-5, the J call TRBJ2-1; 11 nucleotides line up with TRBD2. Germline CDR1 and CDR2: MNHEY and SVGAGI. V trimming: 6 bases; J trimming: 9 bases; junction bases outside the gene matches: 10. This CDR3 is 15 amino acids long.

The chain is built from TRBV27 and TRBJ2-7, with D perhaps TRBD1 (6 bases). CDR3 length equals 18 residues. The germline V gene encodes CDR1 MNHEY and CDR2 SMNVEV (reference sequence). The V end lost 3 bases, the J end lost 4 bases, and 25 bases lay between the germline ends. The DNA of the CDR3 is TGTGCCAGCAGTTTGACGACCTCGGGCAGGGGTAGGGGTTACGAGCAGTACTTC. Amino acid sequence: CASSLTTSGRGRGYEQYF.

This chain links TRBV25-1 with TRBJ2-3; 9 bases are shared with TRBD2. Trimming took 5 bases from V and 2 from J; bases not matched to a gene: 5. Germline-derived CDR1 and CDR2 are MGHDK and SYGVNS. The CDR3 runs 15 residues. CDR3 loop: CASSNSGGPTDTQYF. The CDR3 region has the DNA TGTGCCAGCAGTAATAGCGGGGGTCCCACAGATACGCAGTATTTT.

The chain is built from TRBV10-3 and TRBJ2-3, with 12 bases fitting TRBD2. V shed 2 bases, J shed 0 bases, and the junction held 9 bases outside the gene matches. Germline CDR1 reads ENHRY; CDR2 reads SYGVKD. This CDR3 spans 19 amino acids. For the CDR3, the DNA is TGTGCCATCAGTGAGACTAGCGGGAGGCTTGGTGCTAGCACAGATACGCAGTATTTT. Its translation: CAISETSGRLGASTDTQYF.

V is TRBV10-3 and J is TRBJ2-2; D gene ambiguous. The V gene's germline CDR1 is ENHRY and CDR2 SYGVKD. V was clipped by 6 bases and J by 6 bases, with 8 bases between them. The CDR3 is 12 residues long. CDR3 DNA: TGTGCCATCAGGTCGTTTTCCGGGGAGCTGTTTTTT. Translating it yields CAIRSFSGELFF.

The rearrangement links TRBV19 to TRBJ2-5, with D maybe TRBD2 (5 bases). V lost 4 bases, J lost 3 bases, and 15 bases lay in between. CDR1 and CDR2 from the germline V gene are LNHDA and SQIVND (reference sequence). The CDR3 length is 15 residues. The CDR3, as DNA: TGTGCCAGTAGTAGAGGGAGCGGAGCAAAAGAGACCCAGTACTTC. Its protein product is CASSRGSGAKETQYF.

The rearrangement uses TRBV7-9 and TRBJ1-1; no clear D gene. Germline values: CDR1 SEHNR, CDR2 FQNEAQ (reference sequence). The CDR3 totals 16 residues. V shed 0 bases and J shed 0 bases, with 11 bases lying between them. This CDR3 is CASSLALGGMNTEAFF. For the CDR3, the DNA is TGTGCCAGCAGCTTAGCGCTCGGAGGGATGAACACTGAAGCTTTCTTT. Combining the CDR3 with reference TRBV7-9 and TRBJ1-1 gives the whole variable domain DTGVSQNPRHKITKRGQNVTFRCDPISEHNRLYWYRQTLGQGPEFLTYFQNEAQLEKSRLLSDRFSAERPKGSFSTLEIQRTEQGDSAMYLCASSLALGGMNTEAFFGQGTRLTVV.

The chain links TRBV18 to TRBJ2-7; tentative D call: TRBD1 (6 bases). Germline CDR1 KGHSH, CDR2 LQKENI. Trimming removed 5 bases from V and 3 bases from J, with 14 bases in between. The CDR3 spans 14 residues. The CDR3 DNA follows: TGTGCCAGCTCAAGGACAGTAACGGACTACGAGCAGTACTTC. Encoded protein: CASSRTVTDYEQYF.

This clone is a singleton in its sample. The CDR3 reads CASNTDSRGEQFF. The CDR3 nucleotides read TGCGCCAGCAATACCGATTCCCGCGGTGAGCAGTTCTTC. This sequence joins TRBV10-1 and TRBJ2-1; D gene ambiguous. The CDR3 contains 13 residues. CDR1 WNHNN and CDR2 SYGVQD come from the germline V gene (reference sequence). Trimming removed 7 bases from V and 9 bases from J, with 16 bases in between.

This chain links TRBV5-4 with TRBJ2-7; D is uncertain. This CDR3 comprises 13 residues. CDR1 and CDR2 (germline): SGHNT, YYREEE (reference sequence). Trimming took 2 bases from V and 5 from J, leaving 11 bases between them. The CDR3: CASSFWARNEQYF. The DNA for the CDR3 is TGTGCCAGCAGCTTCTGGGCAAGAAACGAGCAGTACTTC.

This clone has more than one count but fewer than ten. The chain has TRBV2 and TRBJ2-3, with D maybe TRBD2 (5 bases). Between the trimmed V and J ends, which lost 7 bases and 7 bases, there was a span of 6 bases. The CDR3 has 10 amino acids. The germline gives CDR1 SNHLY, CDR2 FYNNEI. Written as DNA, the CDR3 is TGTGCCAGCAAGGACTATACGCAGTATTTT. As protein: CASKDYTQYF.

V gene TRBV7-3 combines with J gene TRBJ2-5; 7 bases align to TRBD1. Germline V lookup: CDR1 SGHTA, CDR2 FQGTGA. The length of the CDR3 is 14 residues. The junction had 2 bases not matched to a gene; V was cut back by 3 bases and J by 1 base. CDR3 in amino acids: CASSFRDSQETQYF. For the CDR3, the DNA is TGTGCCAGCAGCTTCCGGGACAGCCAAGAGACCCAGTACTTC.

This clone was recorded only once. This rearrangement joins TRBV28 to TRBJ1-5; 10 positions match TRBD1. CDR3 length equals 16 residues. Looked up from germline, CDR1 is MDHEN and CDR2 is SYDVKM. Losses at the gene ends were 4 bases for V and 6 bases for J; bases not matched to a gene: 9. CDR3 residues: CASSSAGQGIRQPQHF. The CDR3 DNA is TGTGCCAGCAGTTCGGCGGGACAGGGGATCCGTCAGCCCCAGCATTTT.

V and J are TRBV7-6 and TRBJ2-7; D call uncertain. This CDR3 comprises 13 residues. Germline CDR1 is SGHVS and CDR2 is FNYEAQ. V gave up 3 bases and J gave up 5 bases, with 11 bases separating them. The DNA for the CDR3 is TGTGCCAGCAGCTTTGGCAGTTTCAACGAGCAGTACTTC. Amino acid sequence: CASSFGSFNEQYF. The entire variable domain, with the rest obtained from reference TRBV7-6 and TRBJ2-7, is as follows: GAGVSQSPRYKVTKRGQDVALRCDPISGHVSLYWYRQALGQGPEFLTYFNYEAQQDKSGLPNDRFSAERPEGSISTLTIQRTEQRDSAMYRCASSFGSFNEQYFGPGTRLTVT.